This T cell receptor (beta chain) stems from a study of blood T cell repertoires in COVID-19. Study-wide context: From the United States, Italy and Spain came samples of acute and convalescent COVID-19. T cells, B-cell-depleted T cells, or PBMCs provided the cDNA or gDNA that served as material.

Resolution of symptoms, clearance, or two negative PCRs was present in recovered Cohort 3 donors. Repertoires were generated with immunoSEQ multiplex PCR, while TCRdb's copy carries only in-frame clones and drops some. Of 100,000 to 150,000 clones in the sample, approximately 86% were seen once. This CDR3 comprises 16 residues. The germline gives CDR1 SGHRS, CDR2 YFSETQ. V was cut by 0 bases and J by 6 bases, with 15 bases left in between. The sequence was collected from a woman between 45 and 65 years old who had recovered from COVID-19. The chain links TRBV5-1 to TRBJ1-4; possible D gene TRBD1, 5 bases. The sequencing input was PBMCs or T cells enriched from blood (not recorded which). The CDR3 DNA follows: TGCGCCAGCAGCTTGGGTTCCGGGGGATTTTATGAAAAACTGTTTTTT. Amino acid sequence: CASSLGSGGFYEKLFF.